What follows describes a single T cell receptor beta chain. There is no known antigen for this receptor. One base away there is no much larger clone; base qualities are not given. The 39 donors, aged roughly 6 to 100 years, were systemically healthy Caucasian individuals from Russia. Each donor gave 8 to 10 milliliters of peripheral blood, collected into EDTA-treated Vacutainer tubes. PBMCs were isolated by Ficoll-Paque density-gradient centrifugation, with at least 6 million obtained per sample. Total RNA was extracted from PBMCs with Trizol reagent, with at least 5.5 micrograms obtained per sample. For every donor, flow cytometry on a PBMC aliquot measured the percentage of naive CD45RAhigh/CD27high T cells. The sample belongs to a study of blood T cells in healthy people across ages (dated by TCRdb to the mid-2010s). Context from the whole study: In model experiments, template switching captured about one uniquely barcoded TCR beta cDNA molecule for every two T cells. The donors were split into four age groups: young (average 16 years), middle-aged (39), aged (roughly 60) and long-lived (roughly 86). Two additional independent replicas of 1 million unique cDNA reads from the same blood draw were analyzed for two donors (one aged 18 to 30 and one aged 80 or older). Age-related changes in TCR beta repertoire diversity were measured in the study by deep sequencing normalized with unique cDNA molecular identifiers. The paper's findings and limits, for the study overall: Compared with the aged group, more naive CD4+ T cells, fewer expanded clones and increased TCR diversity were shown by the long-lived group, suggesting age selection. Total diversity estimates from one million sequenced T cells were considered lower bounds and underestimates. The CMV infection status of donors was not known, potentially confounding age-related changes in expanded clonotypes. As age increased, observed TCR beta diversity per million T cells dropped in a roughly linear way, and a significant reduction was already evident by age about 40. Observed TCR beta diversity correlated strongly with the percentage of naive T cells measured by flow cytometry. Since profiling was done on bulk unsorted PBMCs, naive and antigen-experienced compartments could not be conclusively compared.

The CDR3 starts with the cysteine, ends with the phenylalanine, and has 14 residues. This entry keeps only the CDR3 DNA: 42 bases, framed from base 1. The germline V gene sets CDR1 to MNHEY and CDR2 to SVGEGT. The library relied on 5' RACE. The reads were generated on an Illumina HiSeq 2500. A second PCR of about 7 to 12 cycles was run with a J-beta primer mix and a sample-barcoded 5' primer. A template-switch 5' adaptor carrying 12 random nucleotides introduced a unique molecular identifier onto each TCR beta cDNA molecule. At least 2.5 million CDR3-containing paired-end reads were obtained from each sample. First-strand cDNA was synthesized from all RNA with the Mint cDNA synthesis kit, primed by a TRBC-specific oligonucleotide. All cDNA was treated with uracil-DNA glycosylase and then went through a first 18-cycle PCR with the universal primers M1SS and BC2_uni_R. The authors' analysis ran thus. For normalization, 1 million high-quality reads, each with a distinct molecular identifier, were randomly selected from each sample. Reads sharing molecular identifiers were discarded rather than binned into consensus sequences. MiTCR, set to a Q25 quality threshold and the strictest error-elimination algorithm, was used for CDR3 identification, clonotype clustering and error correction. Lower-bound total TCR beta diversity was estimated with a nonparametric unseen species model using Euler transformation. TCRdb reprocessed the public reads (quality trimming at Q25 with fastp, clone calling with MiXCR) and kept in-frame beta chains. Identical CDR3 proteins give one entry, which carries the most common genes and DNA. The V and J calls here are based on TCRdb, not the publication. A total of over 450,000 distinct CDR3 sequences appear in this sample, under 30% of them only once. Clones ranked in the top ten supply just under 9% of the sample.

The data also belong to a second study, concerning T cells of mothers and their children. The other study reports the following: The donors were nine systemically healthy Caucasian individuals, made up of three mothers and their six children. cDNA synthesis consumed the entire amount of extracted RNA, loaded at around 1.5 ug RNA in each 15 ul reaction. In the second PCR, the M1S primer introduced both the sample barcodes and 2-4 random nucleotides. Each mother yielded over 9 million TCR beta CDR3 reads and each child 2.5 million to 3 million reads. In both related and unrelated pairs, thymic selection shapes the output of TCR recombination in a similar way, with inherited differences having only a minor effect. Normalized repertoire overlap was always found to be slightly, but never significantly, higher in related mother-child pairs than in unrelated mother-child pairs. With a sensitivity of about 100 clones per million clonotypes, no persistent microchimeric T cell clones were detected. In the study, deep NGS was used to compare the TCR beta repertoires of mothers and children, and features distinguishing related mother-child pairs from unrelated individuals were sought. On average, the children were approximately 11 +/- 4 years old, while the mothers were approximately 40 +/- 4 years old. After adapter ligation was performed with NEBNext reagents, the libraries were sequenced on an Illumina HiSeq 2000 with 100+100 nt paired-end reads. Mother and child libraries were prepared a month apart and sequenced in separate runs to prevent cross-contamination. For each donor, somewhere between roughly 500,000 and 2,100,000 distinct TCR beta clonotypes were identified. Naive TCR beta clonotypes were estimated from low-frequency clonotypes matched to each donor's FACS-determined naive share, without sorting.

Here the chain combines TRBV6-2 or TRBV6-3 and TRBJ2-1, with 9 bases aligning to TRBD1. The last part of the DNA fits TRBJ2-7 better; the J call may be wrong. The sample taken for sequencing was blood. The clonotype comes from a boy younger than 18 in good health. The CDR3 corresponds to CASTRTGVSYEQYF. DNA sequence: TGTGCCAGCACGAGGACAGGGGTTTCCTACGAGCAGTACTTC.